A selection of T cell receptor beta chains follows, all from one sample in a study of blood T cell repertoires in COVID-19. Produced via immunoSEQ multiplex PCR; TCRdb's table is partial and in-frame only. Of a few hundred thousand clones listed, 65% to 90% are singletons. The material sequenced was peripheral blood. These receptors all stem from a woman aged 50 to 60 with acute or convalescent COVID-19. CDR3s include the opening cysteine and the closing phenylalanine or tryptophan. D genes are given only for firm matches. Clone size is stated in some rows and not others, as once, few, many or a class when expanded.

clone_size: NA; v_call: TRBV10-3; d_call: NA; j_call: TRBJ1-5; cdr3_aa: CAIKGVGGNQPQHF; cdr3_nt: TGTGCCATCAAGGGGGTAGGTGGCAATCAGCCCCAGCATTTT
clone_size: NA; v_call: TRBV9; d_call: NA; j_call: TRBJ1-1; cdr3_aa: CASSGRGATSTEAFF; cdr3_nt: TGTGCCAGCAGCGGCCGGGGGGCGACGAGTACTGAAGCTTTCTTT
clone_size: once; v_call: TRBV5-1; d_call: NA; j_call: TRBJ2-3; cdr3_aa: CASSFPGSTDTQYF; cdr3_nt: TGCGCCAGCAGCTTTCCCGGGAGCACAGATACGCAGTATTTT
clone_size: NA; v_call: TRBV7-8; d_call: NA; j_call: TRBJ1-5; cdr3_aa: CASSHAKAGVPWSNQPQHF; cdr3_nt: TGTGCCAGCAGCCACGCCAAGGCAGGGGTCCCTTGGAGCAATCAGCCCCAGCATTTT
clone_size: NA; v_call: TRBV10-2; d_call: NA; j_call: TRBJ2-7; cdr3_aa: CASTWDISYEQYF; cdr3_nt: TGCGCCAGCACCTGGGACATATCCTACGAGCAGTACTTC
clone_size: NA; v_call: TRBV6-9; d_call: NA; j_call: TRBJ2-7; cdr3_aa: CASSTLNRAHYEQYF; cdr3_nt: TGTGCCAGCAGTACCCTAAACAGGGCCCACTACGAGCAGTACTTC
clone_size: NA; v_call: TRBV5-6; d_call: TRBD1; j_call: TRBJ2-7; cdr3_aa: CASSFGQGVYEQYF; cdr3_nt: TGTGCCAGCAGCTTTGGACAGGGGGTCTACGAGCAGTACTTC
clone_size: NA; v_call: TRBV28; d_call: NA; j_call: TRBJ2-7; cdr3_aa: CAVAPRDKPYEQYF; cdr3_nt: TGTGCCGTAGCCCCCAGGGATAAACCCTACGAGCAGTACTTC
clone_size: NA; v_call: TRBV7-2; d_call: NA; j_call: TRBJ2-4; cdr3_aa: CASSFILAKNIQYF; cdr3_nt: TGTGCCAGCAGCTTCATTTTAGCCAAAAACATTCAGTACTTC
clone_size: NA; v_call: TRBV28; d_call: NA; j_call: TRBJ1-1; cdr3_aa: CASSFSWGRDTEAFF; cdr3_nt: TGTGCCAGCAGTTTTAGCTGGGGCAGGGACACTGAAGCTTTCTTT
clone_size: NA; v_call: TRBV7-8; d_call: NA; j_call: TRBJ1-5; cdr3_aa: CASSDYRPNQPQHF; cdr3_nt: TGTGCCAGCAGCGACTACAGACCCAATCAGCCCCAGCATTTT
clone_size: NA; v_call: TRBV3-1/TRBV3-2; d_call: NA; j_call: TRBJ1-5; cdr3_aa: CASSHANQPQHF; cdr3_nt: TGTGCCAGCAGCCACGCGAATCAGCCCCAGCATTTT
clone_size: NA; v_call: TRBV5-4; d_call: TRBD1; j_call: TRBJ1-2; cdr3_aa: CASSLTGVGYTF; cdr3_nt: TGTGCCAGCAGCTTGACAGGGGTTGGCTACACCTTC
clone_size: NA; v_call: TRBV30; d_call: NA; j_call: TRBJ1-5; cdr3_aa: CAWSHARGQPQHF; cdr3_nt: TGTGCCTGGAGCCATGCCCGGGGTCAGCCCCAGCATTTT
clone_size: NA; v_call: TRBV27; d_call: TRBD1; j_call: TRBJ2-2; cdr3_aa: CASSFPTGQGNTGELFF; cdr3_nt: TGTGCCAGCAGTTTCCCGACTGGACAGGGAAACACCGGGGAGCTGTTTTTT
clone_size: NA; v_call: TRBV24-1; d_call: TRBD2; j_call: TRBJ2-5; cdr3_aa: CATSDNVAGAGETQYF; cdr3_nt: TGTGCCACCAGTGACAATGTAGCGGGAGCAGGAGAGACCCAGTACTTC
clone_size: few; v_call: TRBV5-4; d_call: TRBD2; j_call: TRBJ2-4; cdr3_aa: CASSLSASGGAKNIQYF; cdr3_nt: TGTGCCAGCAGCTTAAGCGCTAGCGGGGGGGCCAAAAACATTCAGTACTTC
clone_size: once; v_call: TRBV5-1; d_call: NA; j_call: TRBJ2-3; cdr3_aa: CASSPRGAGTDTQYF; cdr3_nt: TGCGCCAGCAGCCCCCGGGGGGCCGGGACAGATACGCAGTATTTT
clone_size: NA; v_call: TRBV7-2; d_call: NA; j_call: TRBJ2-7; cdr3_aa: CASSLGVRTYEQYF; cdr3_nt: TGTGCCAGCAGCTTAGGTGTCAGAACCTACGAGCAGTACTTC
clone_size: NA; v_call: TRBV5-1; d_call: NA; j_call: TRBJ2-7; cdr3_aa: CASSFGGPSYEQYF; cdr3_nt: TGCGCCAGCAGCTTCGGTGGGCCCTCCTACGAGCAGTACTTC
clone_size: NA; v_call: TRBV5-8; d_call: NA; j_call: TRBJ1-2; cdr3_aa: CASSSDTDYGYTF; cdr3_nt: TGTGCCAGCAGCTCGGACACAGACTATGGCTACACCTTC
clone_size: once; v_call: TRBV7-2; d_call: NA; j_call: TRBJ1-6; cdr3_aa: CASSGQFNSPLHF; cdr3_nt: TGTGCCAGCAGTGGACAGTTTAATTCACCCCTCCACTTT
clone_size: few; v_call: TRBV19; d_call: TRBD1; j_call: TRBJ1-5; cdr3_aa: CASSRTGGSHQPQHF; cdr3_nt: TGTGCCAGTAGTAGGACAGGGGGATCCCATCAGCCCCAGCATTTT
clone_size: NA; v_call: TRBV6-5; d_call: TRBD2; j_call: TRBJ2-2; cdr3_aa: CASSYGAGGVTGELFF; cdr3_nt: TGTGCCAGCAGTTATGGAGCGGGGGGGGTCACCGGGGAGCTGTTTTTT
clone_size: NA; v_call: TRBV18; d_call: NA; j_call: TRBJ1-1; cdr3_aa: CASSLGKGTEAFF; cdr3_nt: TGTGCCAGCTCGCTCGGGAAAGGGACTGAAGCTTTCTTT
clone_size: NA; v_call: TRBV6-5; d_call: NA; j_call: TRBJ2-5; cdr3_aa: CASSRQQETQYF; cdr3_nt: TGTGCCAGCAGCCGACAGCAAGAGACCCAGTACTTC
clone_size: NA; v_call: TRBV27; d_call: NA; j_call: TRBJ1-4; cdr3_aa: CASSLVVGEKLFF; cdr3_nt: TGTGCCAGCAGCCTAGTCGTTGGGGAAAAACTGTTTTTT
clone_size: NA; v_call: TRBV7-2; d_call: NA; j_call: TRBJ1-2; cdr3_aa: CASSLTPLQAPNYGYTF; cdr3_nt: TGTGCCAGCAGCTTAACACCCCTGCAGGCCCCTAACTATGGCTACACCTTC
clone_size: NA; v_call: TRBV5-1; d_call: TRBD1; j_call: TRBJ2-4; cdr3_aa: CASSLDTGVNIQYF; cdr3_nt: TGCGCCAGCAGCTTGGATACAGGGGTTAACATTCAGTACTTC
clone_size: NA; v_call: TRBV27; d_call: TRBD2; j_call: TRBJ2-3; cdr3_aa: CASRLAGGPADTQYF; cdr3_nt: TGTGCCAGCAGGTTAGCGGGAGGGCCGGCAGATACGCAGTATTTT
clone_size: NA; v_call: TRBV5-1; d_call: NA; j_call: TRBJ2-3; cdr3_aa: CASSRPDSLGVDTQYF; cdr3_nt: TGCGCCAGCAGCAGGCCCGACAGCCTCGGCGTGGATACGCAGTATTTT
clone_size: NA; v_call: TRBV5-1; d_call: TRBD1; j_call: TRBJ2-5; cdr3_aa: CASSWGQGQTQYF; cdr3_nt: TGCGCCAGCAGCTGGGGACAGGGGCAGACCCAGTACTTC
clone_size: NA; v_call: TRBV6-5; d_call: NA; j_call: TRBJ1-5; cdr3_aa: CASSSFSDQPQHF; cdr3_nt: TGTGCCAGCAGTTCGTTTAGTGATCAGCCCCAGCATTTT
clone_size: NA; v_call: TRBV19; d_call: TRBD2; j_call: TRBJ2-1; cdr3_aa: CASSIGRGPGGASRNEQFF; cdr3_nt: TGTGCCAGTAGTATAGGGCGGGGCCCCGGGGGGGCCTCAAGGAATGAGCAGTTCTTC
clone_size: NA; v_call: TRBV24-1; d_call: TRBD1; j_call: TRBJ2-2; cdr3_aa: CATSQGALGTGELFF; cdr3_nt: TGTGCCACCTCGCAGGGGGCCTTGGGAACCGGGGAGCTGTTTTTT
clone_size: NA; v_call: TRBV5-1; d_call: TRBD2; j_call: TRBJ2-1; cdr3_aa: CASTSPAGLAGSYNEQFF; cdr3_nt: TGCGCCAGCACCTCACCGGCGGGACTAGCGGGTTCCTACAATGAGCAGTTCTTC
clone_size: NA; v_call: TRBV30; d_call: NA; j_call: TRBJ1-4; cdr3_aa: CAWHRDTTEKLFF; cdr3_nt: TGTGCCTGGCACCGGGACACTACCGAAAAACTGTTTTTT
clone_size: NA; v_call: TRBV4-1; d_call: TRBD2; j_call: TRBJ2-1; cdr3_aa: CASSHINSGRAGNEQFF; cdr3_nt: TGCGCCAGCAGCCACATAAATAGCGGGAGGGCGGGCAATGAGCAGTTCTTC
clone_size: NA; v_call: TRBV7-9; d_call: NA; j_call: TRBJ1-2; cdr3_aa: CASSGQNYGYTF; cdr3_nt: TGTGCCAGCAGCGGACAGAACTATGGCTACACCTTC
clone_size: NA; v_call: TRBV7-2; d_call: NA; j_call: TRBJ2-5; cdr3_aa: CASSLALSAGTRTQETQYF; cdr3_nt: TGTGCCAGCAGCTTAGCCCTTTCCGCGGGGACCAGGACGCAAGAGACCCAGTACTTC
clone_size: NA; v_call: TRBV11-2; d_call: NA; j_call: TRBJ2-5; cdr3_aa: CASSFPRAGEETQYF; cdr3_nt: TGTGCCAGCAGCTTTCCCAGGGCAGGCGAAGAGACCCAGTACTTC